The 21 T cell receptor beta chains reported below all come from one sample, sequenced in a study of a mutant IDH1 vaccine in newly diagnosed glioma. As for time point: week 5, during vaccination. The content of each vaccine dose was 300 ug of mutant IDH1 20-mer peptide, and topical imiquimod accompanied it. The data were produced by immunoSEQ multiplex PCR, yet TCRdb's version contains in-frame clones alone and is incomplete. This table has 27,000 or so clones, around 80% appearing once. These receptors have no identified antigens. The sequencing used PBMCs, collected from a glioma patient whose treatment included an IDH1 peptide vaccine. The receptors were sampled from a man in his forties with glioma. Some clones in this sample may be carry-over from other donors' samples.

The chain combines TRBV7-9 with TRBJ1-2; D call uncertain. The CDR3 runs to 13 residues. CDR1 SEHNR and CDR2 FQNEAQ come from the germline V gene (reference sequence). V was trimmed by 3 bases and J by 6 bases, leaving 11 bases between them. The CDR3 DNA follows: TGTGCCAGCAGCTTTGTGACGGTCCATGGCTACACCTTC. This sequence encodes CASSFVTVHGYTF.

The J gene is TRBJ1-5, the V gene TRBV19; D unresolved. V was trimmed by 1 base and J by 2 bases, leaving 9 bases between them. The CDR3 totals 15 residues. Germline lookup yields CDR1 LNHDA and CDR2 SQIVND (reference sequence). CDR3 DNA: TGTGCCAGTAGTATAGCAGGTTTCGGCAATCAGCCCCAGCATTTT. It yields the protein CASSIAGFGNQPQHF.

This rearrangement joins TRBV6-6 to TRBJ1-1; D gene ambiguous. Trimming removed 6 bases from V and 7 bases from J, with 9 bases in between. Germline values: CDR1 MNHNY, CDR2 SVGAGI (reference sequence). The CDR3 totals 11 residues. The CDR3 loop reads CASSRLDEAFF. As DNA, the CDR3 is TGTGCCAGCAGCCGACTGGATGAAGCTTTCTTT.

The chain carries TRBV7-6 and TRBJ1-1, with D hard to call. Germline values: CDR1 SGHVS, CDR2 FNYEAQ. Trimming shortened V by 7 bases and J by 1 base, and 13 bases separated the two germline ends. The CDR3 loop spans 14 amino acids. CDR3 amino acids: CASTPRRGNTEAFF. CDR3 in DNA: TGTGCCAGCACCCCACGACGGGGGAACACTGAAGCTTTCTTT.

The chain carries TRBV11-3 and TRBJ1-6, with unresolved D. CDR1 is SGHNT, CDR2 YENEEA, per germline. CDR3 length equals 13 residues. V was clipped by 0 bases and J by 10 bases, with 7 bases between them. The CDR3 nucleotides are TGTGCCAGCAGCTTAGATCCGGGATCACCCCTCCACTTT. Protein product: CASSLDPGSPLHF.

This chain connects TRBV11-2 to TRBJ1-1; weak D call: TRBD1 (6 bases). Germline values: CDR1 SGHAT, CDR2 FQNNGV. V lost 5 bases and J lost 1, with 11 bases in between. The CDR3 runs 14 residues. CDR3 nucleotide sequence: TGTGCCAGCAGCCTCCGGACAGCGAACACTGAAGCTTTCTTT. It is translated as CASSLRTANTEAFF.

The chain is built from TRBV30 and TRBJ1-6; TRBD1 might be the D (6 bases). Germline V gene sequence: CDR1 GTSNPN, CDR2 SVGIG (reference sequence). The CDR3 contains 13 residues. Trimming took 7 bases from V and 5 from J, leaving 12 bases between them. Here the CDR3 DNA reads TGTGCCTCCGGACAGAGTGATAATTCACCCCTCCACTTT. Translated: CASGQSDNSPLHF.

V is TRBV6-1 and J is TRBJ1-5; D possibly corresponds to TRBD1 (5 bases). Per the germline V gene, CDR1 is MNHNS and CDR2 is SASEGT. The CDR3 totals 14 residues. V lost 1 base to trimming and J lost 11 bases, with 15 bases between them. This chain's CDR3 is CASSEGSGRTAQHF. The DNA for the CDR3 is TGTGCCAGCAGTGAAGGTTCGGGGCGAACGGCCCAGCATTTT.

This chain links TRBV6-6 with TRBJ2-7; D is possibly TRBD2 (7 bases). CDR3 length: 13 residues. Trimming left V 5 bases short and J 6 bases short, with 14 bases between. Germline CDR1 MNHNY, CDR2 SVGAGI (reference sequence). The CDR3 loop is CASSIARGREQYF. In DNA, the CDR3 is TGTGCCAGCAGTATCGCGCGGGGGCGCGAGCAGTACTTC.

This rearrangement joins TRBV19 to TRBJ2-5; D is undetermined. Between the trimmed V and J ends, which lost 4 bases and 2 bases, there was a span of 11 bases. Germline V lookup: CDR1 LNHDA, CDR2 SQIVND (reference sequence). The CDR3 contains 14 residues. CDR3 sequence: CASSRRSSQETQYF. The CDR3 DNA reads TGTGCCAGTAGTAGGCGGTCTAGTCAAGAGACCCAGTACTTC.

As regards this clone: Sequence at one end of the junction differs from germline and may be a read error. The V and J genes are TRBV10-2 and TRBJ2-5; either TRBD1 or TRBD2 may fit D (7 bases each). The CDR3 covers 14 residues. Germline lookup yields CDR1 WSHSY and CDR2 SAAADI. CDR3 in amino acids: CASNEGGETGAQYF. CDR3 coding DNA: TGCGCCAGCAATGAGGGGGGGGAAACAGGGGCCCAGTACTTC.

The V gene is TRBV5-1, the J gene TRBJ2-5; TRBD2 might be the D (7 bases). The CDR3 consists of 15 residues. The V gene lost 0 bases and the J gene lost 4 bases, with 13 bases spanning the gap. Per germline, CDR1 SGHRS and CDR2 YFSETQ. The CDR3 region is CASSLDGGGRETQYF. The DNA for the CDR3 is TGCGCCAGCAGCTTGGATGGGGGGGGCAGAGAGACCCAGTACTTC.

The genes are TRBV6-5 and TRBJ1-2; D uncertain. CDR1 is MNHEY, CDR2 SVGAGI, per germline. The CDR3 extends over 13 amino acids. V was pared by 2 bases and J by 3 bases, with 7 bases between. This CDR3 is CASSYVGDYGYTF. CDR3 DNA sequence: TGTGCCAGCAGTTACGTGGGCGACTATGGCTACACCTTC.

CDR3: CASSQAIMPQHF. CDR3 sequence (DNA): TGTGCCAGCAGTCAAGCCATCATGCCCCAGCATTTT. This chain uses TRBV7-8 with TRBJ1-5; D is undetermined. The CDR3 totals 12 residues. V gave up 6 bases and J gave up 9 bases, with 12 bases separating them. The germline V gene has CDR1 SGHVS and CDR2 FQNEAQ.

V is TRBV5-6 and J is TRBJ2-3; D possibly uses TRBD1 or TRBD2 (6 bases each). The ends were cut back, 4 bases at V and 7 bases at J, with 19 bases in the middle. CDR1 SGHDT and CDR2 YYEEEE come from the germline V gene. The CDR3 totals 15 residues. CDR3 in DNA: TGTGCCAGCAGCCATCTATTGAGGGGGGACTATACGCAGTATTTT. Its translation: CASSHLLRGDYTQYF.

V gene TRBV4-3 combines with J gene TRBJ1-2; 12 positions agree with TRBD1. Germline V CDR1 and CDR2: LGHNA, YSLEER. The CDR3 length is 15 residues. Losses at the gene ends were 0 bases for V and 8 bases for J; bases not matched to a gene: 4. CDR3 sequence (DNA): TGCGCCAGCAGCCAAGACGGGACAGGGGGCTTCGGCTACACCTTC. As protein: CASSQDGTGGFGYTF.

The chain joins TRBV4-1 to TRBJ1-2, with TRBD1 matching 7 bases. Germline CDR1 MGHRA, CDR2 YSYEKL. The CDR3 spans 13 residues. V dropped 9 bases and J dropped 3; count of bases not matched to a gene: 7. The CDR3 DNA reads as TGCGCCAGTAGGGGGACAGCGCACTATGGCTACACCTTC. Translated, it gives CASRGTAHYGYTF.

The J gene is TRBJ2-7, the V gene TRBV6-1; 9 nucleotides align to TRBD1. There are 15 residues in the CDR3. The ends lost 1 base at V and 5 bases at J; junction bases unmatched: 6. CDR1 is MNHNS and CDR2 is SASEGT in the germline V gene. As DNA, the CDR3 is TGTGCCAGCAGTGAAGAAGCGACAGGGGGGGACGAGCAGTACTTC. Amino acid sequence: CASSEEATGGDEQYF.

V gene TRBV2 combines with J gene TRBJ1-4; the D gene is possibly TRBD1 (5 bases). Germline lookup yields CDR1 SNHLY and CDR2 FYNNEI. V lost 7 bases and J lost 8, with 14 bases in between. The CDR3 consists of 13 residues. The CDR3 loop is CASTGGRVEKLFF. The CDR3 region has the DNA TGTGCCAGCACCGGGGGGAGGGTGGAAAAACTGTTTTTT.

The genes are TRBV18 and TRBJ1-4; D possibly corresponds to TRBD1 (5 bases). There are 14 residues in the CDR3. Germline V CDR1 and CDR2: KGHSH, LQKENI. V was clipped by 3 bases and J by 12 bases, with 17 bases between them. The DNA of the CDR3 is TGTGCCAGCTCACCGGCCCGGGACGGAGTTGAACTGTTTTTT. It translates to CASSPARDGVELFF.

J is TRBJ2-7 and V is TRBV7-8; no firm D call. V lost 1 base, J lost 4 bases, and 11 bases lay in between. Germline CDR1 SGHVS, CDR2 FQNEAQ. The CDR3 loop spans 14 amino acids. The CDR3 is CASSLGVSLYEQYF. CDR3 DNA: TGTGCCAGCAGCTTAGGGGTCTCGTTGTACGAGCAGTACTTC.